These 23 T cell receptor beta chains were sequenced from one sample in a study of T-cell memory formation after mild COVID-19. From the 5' RACE reads, TCRdb called clonotypes with MiXCR, one entry per CDR3 protein. The sample holds tens of thousands of distinct CDR3 sequences, 12% seen once. Sequenced material: PBMCs or a T cell subset sorted from them (not recorded which). The origin of the receptors is a man younger than 35 who had mild COVID-19 (a few samples of this study predate the infection). Cell type and time point are not known.

This clonotype was detected a few times. The chain combines TRBV28 with TRBJ2-7; D is perhaps TRBD1 or TRBD2 (5 bases each). This CDR3 is built from 15 residues. Trimming removed 2 bases from V and 2 bases from J, with 13 bases in between. The germline gives CDR1 MDHEN, CDR2 SYDVKM. The CDR3 loop is CASSLVTRGTYEQYV. The CDR3 DNA sequence: TGTGCCAGCAGTTTAGTCACTAGGGGAACCTACGAGCAGTACGTC.

Ten or more counts support this clonotype. This chain uses TRBV5-1 with TRBJ2-5; D is perhaps TRBD1 (5 bases). Germline CDR1 and CDR2: SGHRS and YFSETQ. The CDR3 extends over 13 amino acids. With 7 bases removed from V and 2 bases from J, the gap between germline ends came to 12 bases. CDR3 sequence: CASSTGGQETQYF. CDR3 in DNA: TGCGCCAGCTCTACAGGTGGACAAGAGACCCAGTACTTC.

This clonotype was detected only a few times. This sequence joins TRBV7-6 and TRBJ1-1, with D possibly matching TRBD1 (6 bases). The length of the CDR3 is 17 residues. In germline, CDR1 is SGHVS, CDR2 FNYEAQ. V shed 4 bases and J shed 0 bases, with 18 bases lying between them. CDR3 amino acids: CASSSRDTEYMNTEAFF. The DNA for the CDR3 is TGTGCCAGCAGCTCGAGGGACACGGAATACATGAACACTGAAGCTTTCTTT.

J is TRBJ2-3 and V is TRBV27; D unresolved. This CDR3 is 14 amino acids long. The V gene lost 4 bases and the J gene lost 5 bases, with 13 bases spanning the gap. Germline assignment: CDR1 MNHEY and CDR2 SMNVEV (reference sequence). The CDR3 spells CASSSPHRGDTQYF. The DNA for the CDR3 is TGTGCCAGCAGTTCCCCCCACCGAGGAGATACGCAGTATTTT.

This clonotype was counted ten times or more. This chain's CDR3 is CASSSSGVGEQYV. The CDR3 nucleotides read TGTGCCAGCAGCTCGTCCGGGGTGGGAGAGCAGTACGTC. The chain recombines TRBV11-2 with TRBJ2-7, with a weak D call TRBD2 (5 bases). The CDR3 extends over 13 amino acids. V was trimmed by 4 bases and J by 7 bases, leaving 14 bases between them. Germline V gene data show CDR1 as SGHAT and CDR2 as FQNNGV.

This clonotype came up many times. This rearrangement joins TRBV10-2 to TRBJ2-5, with D uncertain. V was pared by 4 bases and J by 5 bases, with 11 bases between. The CDR3 loop spans 13 amino acids. CDR1 and CDR2 from the germline V gene are WSHSY and SAAADI. The CDR3 sequence is CASSGDPRETQYF. The CDR3 nucleotides are TGCGCCAGCAGTGGAGATCCGCGGGAGACCCAGTACTTC.

In its sample, this clonotype was seen many times. The chain combines TRBV5-1 with TRBJ2-1, with 11 bases matching TRBD2. The CDR3 length is 15 residues. Trimming took 2 bases from V and 3 from J; bases not matched to a gene: 1. In germline, CDR1 is SGHRS, CDR2 YFSETQ. CDR3 nucleotide sequence: TGCGCCAGCAGCTTAGGACTAGCGGGCTACAATGAGCAGTTCTTC. Translating gives CASSLGLAGYNEQFF.

This clonotype was counted only a few times. The chain has TRBV5-4 and TRBJ2-5; no firm D call. The CDR3 is made up of 14 amino acids. Trimming cost V 0 bases and J 4 bases, with 10 bases left between them. The germline V gene encodes CDR1 SGHNT and CDR2 YYREEE (reference sequence). The CDR3 region is CASSLDSVGETQYF. In DNA form, the CDR3 reads TGTGCCAGCAGCTTGGACAGCGTTGGAGAGACCCAGTACTTC.

This clonotype was counted only a few times. The chain recombines TRBV29-1 with TRBJ1-4, with D unresolved. The CDR3 sequence is 14 residues long. In germline, CDR1 is SQVTM, CDR2 ANQGSEA. V lost 4 bases and J lost 0, with 9 bases in between. The CDR3 loop is CSVAPGATNEKLFF. The CDR3 coding sequence is TGCAGCGTTGCCCCGGGAGCAACTAATGAAAAACTGTTTTTT.

The V and J genes are TRBV12-3 or TRBV12-4 and TRBJ1-6; TRBD1 is a possible D gene (5 bases). Trimming pared 6 bases from V and 6 bases from J, leaving 12 bases between. CDR3 size: 14 residues. In DNA form, the CDR3 reads TGTGCCAGCAGCCCGACAGCCACTAATTCACCCCTCCACTTT. Its translation is CASSPTATNSPLHF.

Ten or more counts support this clonotype. The rearrangement joins TRBV20-1 to TRBJ2-7, with TRBD1 matching 8 bases. Germline V gene lookup returns CDR1 DFQATT and CDR2 SNEGSKA (reference sequence). Germline trimming cut 6 bases from V and 9 bases from J; bases unmatched to any gene: 7. The CDR3 consists of 11 residues. The CDR3 DNA reads TGCAGTGCCGGACAGGGCCTCGGGCAGTACGTC. It translates to CSAGQGLGQYV.

This clonotype was seen repeatedly, ten times or more. The chain carries TRBV5-1 and TRBJ2-3, with TRBD2 matching over 8 bases. This CDR3 comprises 15 residues. With V trimmed by 1 base and J by 3 bases, 4 bases remained unmatched. Per germline, CDR1 SGHRS and CDR2 YFSETQ. Here the CDR3 reads CASSLLAGGTDTQYF. The CDR3 bases are TGCGCCAGCAGCTTGTTGGCGGGGGGAACAGATACGCAGTATTTT.

Concerning this clonotype itself: One base away lies a much larger clone, so this may be a sequencing read error. The chain links TRBV6-5 to TRBJ2-7; D unresolved. Germline V gives CDR1 MNHEY, CDR2 SVGAGI. The CDR3 spans 11 residues. CDR3 DNA: TGTGCCAGCAGTTACGGCTACGAGAAGTACTTC. Translation gives CASSYGYEKYF.

The chain is built from TRBV10-3 and TRBJ1-4; no firm D call. V was trimmed by 10 bases and J by 5 bases, leaving 17 bases between them. CDR1 is ENHRY and CDR2 is SYGVKD in the germline V gene. This CDR3 has 14 amino acids. The DNA for the CDR3 is TGTGCCACCCGTTTTACGGCTACGAATGAAAAACTGTTTTTT. It yields the protein CATRFTATNEKLFF.

This clonotype has a count of ten or more. This chain links TRBV11-1 with TRBJ2-3; D is possibly TRBD2 (5 bases). The V end lost 5 bases, the J end lost 6 bases, and 6 bases lay between the germline ends. In germline, CDR1 is SGHAT, CDR2 FQDESV (reference sequence). The CDR3 sequence is 11 residues long. CDR3 sequence reads: CASSRRDTQYF. CDR3 coding DNA: TGTGCCAGCAGCCGGAGGGATACGCAGTATTTT.

The chain couples TRBV20-1 to TRBJ2-3; TRBD2 aligns across 13 bases. The CDR3 has 14 amino acids. The V gene's germline CDR1 is DFQATT and CDR2 SNEGSKA (reference sequence). The V and J ends lost 0 bases and 7 bases, in that order; junction bases with no gene match: 1. The CDR3 DNA is TGCAGTGCTAGAGAACTAGCGGGGGGGTATACGCAGTATTTT. Translating gives CSARELAGGYTQYF.

The chain has TRBV2 and TRBJ1-6, with unresolved D. Germline V CDR1 and CDR2: SNHLY, FYNNEI. This CDR3 has 15 amino acids. Trimming pared 6 bases from V and 5 bases from J, leaving 14 bases between. As DNA, the CDR3 is TGTGCCAGCAGCCCCAGGCCTTGGGATAATTCACCCCTCCACTTT. Amino acids: CASSPRPWDNSPLHF. Combining the CDR3 with reference TRBV2 and TRBJ1-6 gives the whole variable domain EPEVTQTPSHQVTQMGQEVILRCVPISNHLYFYWYRQILGQKVEFLVSFYNNEISEKSEIFDDQFSVERPDGSNFTLKIRSTKLEDSAMYFCASSPRPWDNSPLHFGNGTRLTVT.

The rearrangement joins TRBV9 to TRBJ2-7, with 7 bases identical to TRBD1. The germline V gene has CDR1 SGDLS and CDR2 YYNGEE. V trimming: 0 bases; J trimming: 3 bases; junction bases outside the gene matches: 6. The CDR3 totals 15 residues. The CDR3 sequence: CASSVDTGAFYEQYF. The CDR3 DNA reads as TGTGCCAGCAGCGTAGATACAGGGGCGTTCTACGAGCAGTACTTC.

A few counts support this clonotype. The chain carries TRBV7-2 and TRBJ1-4; TRBD1 agrees at 9 bases. From germline, CDR1 is SGHTA and CDR2 FQGNSA. J gave up 4 bases and V 6 bases, and 6 bases lay outside the gene matches. CDR3 size: 15 residues. DNA of the CDR3: TGTGCCAGCAGGAAGACAGGGGGAATTAATGAAAAACTGTTTTTT. Amino acid sequence: CASRKTGGINEKLFF.

The chain recombines TRBV4-3 with TRBJ1-1; D is uncertain. V lost 4 bases and J lost 1, with 16 bases in between. This CDR3 spans 16 amino acids. Germline CDR1 and CDR2: LGHNA and YSLEER. DNA for the CDR3: TGCGCCAGCAGCCCACACCCCGGACTAGGGAACACTGAAGCTTTCTTT. It translates to CASSPHPGLGNTEAFF.

This clonotype was picked up a small number of times. The gene calls are TRBV20-1 and TRBJ2-1; 9 bases match TRBD1. CDR3 length: 17 amino acids. The J segment lost 0 bases and the V segment lost 3 bases, leaving 9 bases of the junction unmatched. Germline V gene sequence: CDR1 DFQATT, CDR2 SNEGSKA (reference sequence). The CDR3 coding sequence is TGCAGTGCTAGGCCGGGGACAGGGACGACCTCCTACAATGAGCAGTTCTTC. As protein: CSARPGTGTTSYNEQFF.

This rearrangement joins TRBV5-1 to TRBJ1-4; 7 bases agree with TRBD1. V dropped 6 bases and J dropped 5; count of bases not matched to a gene: 4. Germline lookup yields CDR1 SGHRS and CDR2 YFSETQ. The CDR3 length is 13 residues. The CDR3 coding sequence is TGCGCCAGCAAAGAGACAGGGAATGAAAAACTGTTTTTT. It codes for CASKETGNEKLFF.

This chain connects TRBV5-1 to TRBJ2-3; 9 bases fit TRBD2. This CDR3 has 17 amino acids. Germline trimming cut 1 base from V and 2 bases from J; bases unmatched to any gene: 8. CDR1 is SGHRS, CDR2 YFSETQ, per germline. CDR3 loop: CASSLRSSGANTDTQYF. CDR3 sequence (DNA): TGCGCCAGCAGCTTGAGGTCTAGCGGGGCCAACACAGATACGCAGTATTTT.